A single sample is the source of the 18 T cell receptor beta chains below, sequenced in a study of T cells in Graves' hyperthyroidism and ophthalmopathy. Researchers amplified the TCR beta CDR3 regions from RNA transcripts. TCR CDR3 regions were first amplified by RT-PCR with HTBI primers. TCRdb recomputed calls from the multiplex PCR reads with MiXCR, one row per CDR3 protein. The sample holds fewer than 550,000 distinct CDR3 sequences, about a sixth seen once. Sample: blood. The receptors stem from a young woman with Graves' hyperthyroidism.

The J gene is TRBJ2-3, the V gene TRBV10-3; 10 nucleotides align to TRBD2. Germline V gene data show CDR1 as ENHRY and CDR2 as SYGVKD. CDR3 length: 12 amino acids. V was pared by 4 bases and J by 12 bases, with 4 bases of the junction left unmatched. For the CDR3, the DNA is TGTGCCATCAGTGGTACTAGCGGGGCCCAGTATTTT. It encodes CAISGTSGAQYF.

In its sample, this clonotype was seen many times. V gene TRBV12-3 or TRBV12-4 combines with J gene TRBJ1-2; possibly TRBD1 for D (5 bases). CDR3 length equals 14 residues. V was pared by 4 bases and J by 3 bases, with 12 bases between. Written as DNA, the CDR3 is TGTGCCAGCAGTTCCGGGACGCGGGACTATGGCTACACCTTC. Translation gives CASSSGTRDYGYTF.

This clonotype was picked up a small number of times. The rearrangement uses TRBV19 and TRBJ1-1; 8 bases fit TRBD1. This CDR3 spans 14 amino acids. Germline CDR1 is LNHDA and CDR2 is SQIVND (reference sequence). With V trimmed by 6 bases and J by 4 bases, 7 bases remained unmatched. The CDR3 sequence is CASSLQGAVTEAFF. Here the CDR3 DNA reads TGTGCCAGTAGCCTCCAGGGGGCGGTCACTGAAGCTTTCTTT.

This clonotype was recorded many times. The chain uses TRBV29-1 and TRBJ2-1; perhaps D is TRBD1 or TRBD2 (5 bases each). The germline gives CDR1 SQVTM, CDR2 ANQGSEA. The CDR3 spans 17 residues. Trimming took off 0 bases at V and 6 bases at J, with 21 bases between the two ends. In nucleotides, the CDR3 is TGCAGCGTTGAAGATCAAGAAACGGGAAAAAGGGGCAATGAGCAGTTCTTC. Amino acid sequence: CSVEDQETGKRGNEQFF.

The chain couples TRBV7-3 to TRBJ2-2; 11 nucleotides agree with TRBD1. The CDR3 is made up of 17 amino acids. Germline V gene lookup returns CDR1 SGHTA and CDR2 FQGTGA. After removal of 1 base from V and 5 bases from J, the junction contained 6 bases not matched to a gene. The chain's CDR3 is CASSLNSGQGGTGELFF. The CDR3 coding sequence is TGTGCCAGCAGCTTAAATTCGGGACAGGGGGGAACCGGGGAGCTGTTTTTT. The full variable domain, with the rest looked up from reference TRBV7-3 and TRBJ2-2, is GAGVSQTPSNKVTEKGKYVELRCDPISGHTALYWYRQSLGQGPEFLIYFQGTGAADDSGLPNDRFFAVRPEGSVSTLKIQRTERGDSAVYLCASSLNSGQGGTGELFFGEGSRLTVL.

Details on this clonotype: This sequence may be a read error, since a much larger clone differs from it by one base. The chain carries TRBV9 and TRBJ2-1, with D tentatively TRBD1 (6 bases). This CDR3 comprises 16 residues. CDR1 and CDR2 (germline): SGDLS, YYNGEE. The CDR3, as DNA: TGTGCCAGCAGCGTATTAGGGGGAGAATGGAGAGATGAGCGGTTCTTC. Its translation: CASSVLGGEWRDERFF.

This clonotype has ten or more counts. CDR3 protein: CASSIQTGGEQYF. The DNA for the CDR3 is TGTGCCAGCAGTATTCAAACAGGGGGCGAGCAGTACTTC. The gene calls are TRBV12-3 or TRBV12-4 and TRBJ2-7; 8 bases are a match to TRBD1. The CDR3 sequence is 13 residues long. Trimming took 5 bases from V and 6 from J; bases not matched to a gene: 6.

This clonotype was detected many times. The J gene is TRBJ2-2, the V gene TRBV2, with TRBD1 matching over 7 bases. CDR3 length equals 15 residues. Per the germline V gene, CDR1 is SNHLY and CDR2 is FYNNEI. V lost 6 bases to trimming and J lost 4 bases; unmatched junction nucleotides: 8. For the CDR3, the DNA is TGTGCCAGCAGACTGACAGGGACGGGCACCGGGGAGCTGTTTTTT. This gives the protein CASRLTGTGTGELFF. The entire variable domain, with the rest obtained from reference TRBV2 and TRBJ2-2, is as follows: EPEVTQTPSHQVTQMGQEVILRCVPISNHLYFYWYRQILGQKVEFLVSFYNNEISEKSEIFDDQFSVERPDGSNFTLKIRSTKLEDSAMYFCASRLTGTGTGELFFGEGSRLTVL.

This clonotype has ten or more counts. The rearrangement links TRBV12-3 or TRBV12-4 to TRBJ2-1; 8 positions match TRBD1. V dropped 2 bases and J dropped 6; count of bases not matched to a gene: 6. The CDR3 has 15 amino acids. CDR3 protein: CASSLRQGSINEQFF. The CDR3 DNA follows: TGTGCCAGCAGTTTAAGACAGGGGAGCATCAATGAGCAGTTCTTC.

The gene calls are TRBV5-1 and TRBJ2-7; 7 nucleotides line up with TRBD2. Germline V CDR1 and CDR2: SGHRS, YFSETQ. Germline trimming cut 4 bases from V and 7 bases from J; bases unmatched to any gene: 5. The CDR3 covers 12 residues. CDR3 in DNA: TGCGCCAGCAGCGGGGAGGGATGGGAGCAGTACTTC. It translates to CASSGEGWEQYF.

This chain joins TRBV20-1 and TRBJ1-1; no reliable D call. Germline loops: CDR1 DFQATT, CDR2 SNEGSKA (reference sequence). Trimming took 0 bases from V and 1 from J, leaving 3 bases between them. The CDR3 is 12 residues long. The CDR3 region is CSARDKNTEAFF. CDR3 nucleotide sequence: TGCAGTGCTAGAGATAAGAACACTGAAGCTTTCTTT.

The J gene is TRBJ1-1, the V gene TRBV5-1; TRBD1 is a possible D gene (5 bases). CDR1 is SGHRS, CDR2 YFSETQ, per germline. CDR3 length: 14 residues. V was cut by 7 bases and J by 2 bases, with 15 bases left in between. Written as DNA, the CDR3 is TGCGCCAGCCGGAGACAGACCTCTAACACTGAAGCTTTCTTT. Protein sequence: CASRRQTSNTEAFF.

The rearrangement joins TRBV6-5 to TRBJ1-2; 9 bases match TRBD1. Per the germline V gene, CDR1 is MNHEY and CDR2 is SVGAGI. CDR3 length equals 15 residues. After removal of 2 bases from V and 6 bases from J, the junction contained 7 bases not matched to a gene. For the CDR3, the DNA is TGTGCCAGCAGTTACCTGGACAGGGGAACGGATGGCTACACCTTC. Its protein product is CASSYLDRGTDGYTF.

This clonotype came up many times. At one end, the junction sequence differs from germline, possibly due to a read error. V gene TRBV4-1 combines with J gene TRBJ2-7; no firm D call. Germline assignment: CDR1 MGHRA and CDR2 YSYEKL. The CDR3 contains 15 residues. CDR3 DNA sequence: TGCGCCACCAGCCGACTTGCGGTTACCTCCTACGAGCAGTACTTC. Translated, it gives CATSRLAVTSYEQYF.

This clonotype was picked up a small number of times. The rearrangement joins TRBV20-1 to TRBJ1-6; D is ambiguous. In germline, CDR1 is DFQATT, CDR2 SNEGSKA (reference sequence). The CDR3 has 13 amino acids. The germline V and J ends were trimmed by 4 bases and 7 bases, with 11 bases remaining between them. DNA for the CDR3: TGCAGTGCTACCGTAGGGCTGAATTCACCCCTCCACTTT. It translates to CSATVGLNSPLHF.

The rearrangement uses TRBV20-1 and TRBJ2-7; TRBD1 aligns across 12 bases. CDR3 length equals 15 residues. Germline trimming cut 1 base from V and 6 bases from J; bases unmatched to any gene: 7. Germline values: CDR1 DFQATT, CDR2 SNEGSKA (reference sequence). In DNA, the CDR3 is TGCAGTGCTAGAGCTCCGGGACAGGGGGCTCGCGAGCAGTACTTC. Its protein is CSARAPGQGAREQYF.

This clonotype appeared a few times. The DNA for the CDR3 is TGTGCCAGCGGATGGACCGGGACCAGCTCCTACAATGAGCAGTTCTTC. Translation gives CASGWTGTSSYNEQFF. This rearrangement joins TRBV28 to TRBJ2-1, with D perhaps matching TRBD1 or TRBD2 (5 bases each). The germline V gene has CDR1 MDHEN and CDR2 SYDVKM. The CDR3 contains 16 residues. The V end lost 8 bases, the J end lost 0 bases, and 17 bases lay between the germline ends.

At least ten counts were recorded for this clonotype. CDR3: CASRADLAGGSYNEQFF. DNA for the CDR3: TGTGCCAGCAGAGCAGACCTAGCGGGGGGTTCCTACAATGAGCAGTTCTTC. The chain employs TRBV6-1 and TRBJ2-1; 11 bases map to TRBD2. Unmatched junction bases numbered 8, after V lost 6 bases and J lost 1 base. This CDR3 comprises 17 residues. Per germline, CDR1 MNHNS and CDR2 SASEGT.